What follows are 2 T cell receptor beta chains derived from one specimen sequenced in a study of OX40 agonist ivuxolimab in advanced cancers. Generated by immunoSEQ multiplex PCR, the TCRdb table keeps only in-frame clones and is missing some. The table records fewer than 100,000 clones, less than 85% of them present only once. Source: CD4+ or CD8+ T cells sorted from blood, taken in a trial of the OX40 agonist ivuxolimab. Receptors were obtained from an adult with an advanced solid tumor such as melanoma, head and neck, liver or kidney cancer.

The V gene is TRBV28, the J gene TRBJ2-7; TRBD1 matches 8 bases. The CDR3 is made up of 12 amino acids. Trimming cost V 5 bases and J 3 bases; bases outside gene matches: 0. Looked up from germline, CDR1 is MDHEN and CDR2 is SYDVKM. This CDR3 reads CASSTGGYEQYF. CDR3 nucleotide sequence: TGTGCCAGCAGTACAGGGGGCTACGAGCAGTACTTC.

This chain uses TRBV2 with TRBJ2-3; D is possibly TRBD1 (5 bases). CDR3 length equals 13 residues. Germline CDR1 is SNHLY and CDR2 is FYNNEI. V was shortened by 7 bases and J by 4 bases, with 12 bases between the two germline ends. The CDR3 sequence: CASTPTVPDTQYF. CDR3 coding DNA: TGTGCCAGCACTCCGACAGTCCCAGATACGCAGTATTTT.